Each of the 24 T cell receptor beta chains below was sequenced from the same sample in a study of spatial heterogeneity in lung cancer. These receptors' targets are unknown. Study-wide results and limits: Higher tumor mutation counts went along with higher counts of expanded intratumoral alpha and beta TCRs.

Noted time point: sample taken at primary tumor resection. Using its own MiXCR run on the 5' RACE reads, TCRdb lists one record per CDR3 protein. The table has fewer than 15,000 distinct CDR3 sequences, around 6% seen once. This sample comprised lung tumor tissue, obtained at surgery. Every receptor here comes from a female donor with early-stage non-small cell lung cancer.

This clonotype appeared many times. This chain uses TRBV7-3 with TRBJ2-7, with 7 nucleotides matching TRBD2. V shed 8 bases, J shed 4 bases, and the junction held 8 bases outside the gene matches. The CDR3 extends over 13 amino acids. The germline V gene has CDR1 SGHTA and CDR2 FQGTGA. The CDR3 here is CASGLAEGYEQYF. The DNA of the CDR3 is TGTGCCAGCGGGCTAGCGGAGGGGTACGAGCAGTACTTC.

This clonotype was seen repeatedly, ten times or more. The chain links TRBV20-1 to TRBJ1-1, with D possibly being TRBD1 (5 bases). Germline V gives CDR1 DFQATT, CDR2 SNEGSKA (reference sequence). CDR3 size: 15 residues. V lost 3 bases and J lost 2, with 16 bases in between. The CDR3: CSARGRLQVNTEAFF. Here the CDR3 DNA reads TGCAGTGCTAGGGGGCGTCTACAGGTTAACACTGAAGCTTTCTTT.

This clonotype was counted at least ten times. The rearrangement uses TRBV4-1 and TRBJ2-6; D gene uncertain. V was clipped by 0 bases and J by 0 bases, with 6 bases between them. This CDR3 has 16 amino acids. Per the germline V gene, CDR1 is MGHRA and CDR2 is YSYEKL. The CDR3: CASSQEYVSGANVLTF. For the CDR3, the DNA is TGCGCCAGCAGCCAAGAGTACGTCTCTGGGGCCAACGTCCTGACTTTC.

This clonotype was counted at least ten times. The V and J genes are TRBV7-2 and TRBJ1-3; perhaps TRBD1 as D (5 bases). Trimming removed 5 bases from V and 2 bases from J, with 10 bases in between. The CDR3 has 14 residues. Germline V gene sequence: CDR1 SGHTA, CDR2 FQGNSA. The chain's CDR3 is CASSRTNAGNTIYF. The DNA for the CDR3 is TGTGCCAGCAGCCGGACAAACGCTGGAAACACCATATATTTT.

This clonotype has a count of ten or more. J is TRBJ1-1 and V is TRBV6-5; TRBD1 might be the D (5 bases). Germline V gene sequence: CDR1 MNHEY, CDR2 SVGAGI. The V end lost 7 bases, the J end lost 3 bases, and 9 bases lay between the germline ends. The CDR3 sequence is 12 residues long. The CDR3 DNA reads TGTGCCAGCACGGGGGATCACACTGAAGCTTTCTTT. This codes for CASTGDHTEAFF.

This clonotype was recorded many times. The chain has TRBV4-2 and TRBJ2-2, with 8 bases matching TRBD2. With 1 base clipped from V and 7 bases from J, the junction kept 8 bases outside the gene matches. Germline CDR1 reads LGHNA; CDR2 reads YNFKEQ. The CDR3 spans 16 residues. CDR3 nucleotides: TGTGCCAGCAGCCAAGTTTCGGGGGGGCGAAACGGGGAGCTGTTTTTT. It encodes CASSQVSGGRNGELFF.

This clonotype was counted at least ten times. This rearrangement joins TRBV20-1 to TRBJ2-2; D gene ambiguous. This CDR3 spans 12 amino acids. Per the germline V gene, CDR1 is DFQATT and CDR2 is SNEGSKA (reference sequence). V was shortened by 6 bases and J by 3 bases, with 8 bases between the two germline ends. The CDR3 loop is CSAAADTGELFF. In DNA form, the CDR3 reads TGCAGTGCCGCGGCGGACACCGGGGAGCTGTTTTTT.

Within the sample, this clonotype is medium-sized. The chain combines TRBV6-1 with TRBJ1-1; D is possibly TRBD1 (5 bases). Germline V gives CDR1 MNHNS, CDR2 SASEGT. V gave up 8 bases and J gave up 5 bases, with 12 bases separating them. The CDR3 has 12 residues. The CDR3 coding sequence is TGTGCCAGCGGCCGGGGGAGGACTGAAGCTTTCTTT. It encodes CASGRGRTEAFF.

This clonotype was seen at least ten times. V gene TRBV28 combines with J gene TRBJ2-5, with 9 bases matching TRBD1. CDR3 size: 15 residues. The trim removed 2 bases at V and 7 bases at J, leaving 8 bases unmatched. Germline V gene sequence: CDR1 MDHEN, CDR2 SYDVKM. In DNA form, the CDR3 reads TGTGCCAGCAGTTTAGCCGGGACAGGGTTCGGGACCCAGTACTTC. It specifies CASSLAGTGFGTQYF.

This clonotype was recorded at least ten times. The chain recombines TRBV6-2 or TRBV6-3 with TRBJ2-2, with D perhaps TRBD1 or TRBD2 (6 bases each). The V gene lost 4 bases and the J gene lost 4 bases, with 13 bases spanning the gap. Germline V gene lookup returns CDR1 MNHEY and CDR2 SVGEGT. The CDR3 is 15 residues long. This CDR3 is CASSSWGAGTGELFF. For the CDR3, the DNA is TGTGCCAGCAGTTCTTGGGGGGCCGGCACCGGGGAGCTGTTTTTT.

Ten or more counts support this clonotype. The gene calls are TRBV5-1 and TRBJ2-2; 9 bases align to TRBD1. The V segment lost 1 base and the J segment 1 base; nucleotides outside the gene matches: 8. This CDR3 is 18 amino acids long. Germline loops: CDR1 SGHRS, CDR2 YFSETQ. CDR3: CASSLTPPGQGNTGELFF. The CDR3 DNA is TGCGCCAGCAGCTTGACCCCTCCGGGACAGGGGAACACCGGGGAGCTGTTTTTT.

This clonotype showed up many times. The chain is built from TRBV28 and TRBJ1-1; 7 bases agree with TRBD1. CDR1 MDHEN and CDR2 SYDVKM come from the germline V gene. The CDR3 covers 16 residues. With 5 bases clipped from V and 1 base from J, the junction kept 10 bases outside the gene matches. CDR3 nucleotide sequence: TGTGCCAGCAGTGAACCACCGGGACAGAAGAACACTGAAGCTTTCTTT. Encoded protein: CASSEPPGQKNTEAFF.

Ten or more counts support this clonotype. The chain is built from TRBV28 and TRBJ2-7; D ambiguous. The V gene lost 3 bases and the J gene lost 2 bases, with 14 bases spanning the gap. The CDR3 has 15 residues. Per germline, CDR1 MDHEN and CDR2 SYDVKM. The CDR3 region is CASSFIWRPAYEQYF. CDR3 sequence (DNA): TGTGCCAGCAGTTTCATATGGCGTCCCGCCTACGAGCAGTACTTC.

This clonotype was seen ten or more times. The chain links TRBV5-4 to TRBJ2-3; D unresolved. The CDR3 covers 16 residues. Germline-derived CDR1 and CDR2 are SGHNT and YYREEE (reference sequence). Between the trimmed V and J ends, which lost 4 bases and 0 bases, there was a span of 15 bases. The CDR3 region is CASSAPWTYSTDTQYF. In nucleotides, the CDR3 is TGTGCCAGCAGCGCGCCGTGGACGTATAGCACAGATACGCAGTATTTT.

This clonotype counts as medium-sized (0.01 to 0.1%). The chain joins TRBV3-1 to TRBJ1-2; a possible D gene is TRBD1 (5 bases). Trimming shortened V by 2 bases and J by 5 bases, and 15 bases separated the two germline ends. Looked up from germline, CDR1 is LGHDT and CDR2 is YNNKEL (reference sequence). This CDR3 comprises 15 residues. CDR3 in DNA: TGTGCCAGCAGCCAAAGCCACGGGACTTTGTATGGCTACACCTTC. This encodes CASSQSHGTLYGYTF.

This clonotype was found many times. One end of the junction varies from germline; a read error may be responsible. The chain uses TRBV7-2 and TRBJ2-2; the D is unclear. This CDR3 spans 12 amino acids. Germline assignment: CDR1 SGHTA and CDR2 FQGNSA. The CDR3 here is CASSLAQRELFF. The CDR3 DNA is TGTGCCAGCAGTTTAGCCCAGAGGGAGCTGTTTTTT.

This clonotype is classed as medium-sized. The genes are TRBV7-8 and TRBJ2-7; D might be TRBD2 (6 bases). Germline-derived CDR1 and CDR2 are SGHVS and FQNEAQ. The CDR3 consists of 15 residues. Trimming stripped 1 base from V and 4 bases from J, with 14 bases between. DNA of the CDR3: TGTGCCAGCAGCTTAGTGGAGGGAACCTTATACGAGCAGTACTTC. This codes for CASSLVEGTLYEQYF.

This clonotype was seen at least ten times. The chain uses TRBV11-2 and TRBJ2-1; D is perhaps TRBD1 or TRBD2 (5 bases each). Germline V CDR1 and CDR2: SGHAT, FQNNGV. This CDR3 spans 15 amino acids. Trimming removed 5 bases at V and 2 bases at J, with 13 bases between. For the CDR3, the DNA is TGTGCCAGCAGCCGGGACCTCGGGCCCTACAATGAGCAGTTCTTC. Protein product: CASSRDLGPYNEQFF.

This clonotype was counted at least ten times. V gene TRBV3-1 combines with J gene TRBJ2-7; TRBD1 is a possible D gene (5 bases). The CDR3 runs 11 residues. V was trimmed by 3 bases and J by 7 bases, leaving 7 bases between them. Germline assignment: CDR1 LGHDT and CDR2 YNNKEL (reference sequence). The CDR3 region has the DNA TGTGCCAGCAGCCATGCAGGGGAGCAGTACTTC. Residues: CASSHAGEQYF.

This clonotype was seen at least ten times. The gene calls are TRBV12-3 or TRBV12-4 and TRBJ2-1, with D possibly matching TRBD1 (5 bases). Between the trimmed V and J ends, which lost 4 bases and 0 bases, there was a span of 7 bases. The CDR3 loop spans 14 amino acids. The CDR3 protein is CASSSQGSYNEQFF. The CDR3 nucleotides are TGTGCCAGCAGTTCTCAGGGCTCCTACAATGAGCAGTTCTTC.

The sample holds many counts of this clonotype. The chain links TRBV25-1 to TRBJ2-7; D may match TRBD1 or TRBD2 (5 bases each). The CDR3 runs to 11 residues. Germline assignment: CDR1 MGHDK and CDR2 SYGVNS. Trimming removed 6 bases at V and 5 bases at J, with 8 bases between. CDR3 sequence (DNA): TGTGCCAGCAGGAGGGGCCACGAGCAGTACTTC. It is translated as CASRRGHEQYF.

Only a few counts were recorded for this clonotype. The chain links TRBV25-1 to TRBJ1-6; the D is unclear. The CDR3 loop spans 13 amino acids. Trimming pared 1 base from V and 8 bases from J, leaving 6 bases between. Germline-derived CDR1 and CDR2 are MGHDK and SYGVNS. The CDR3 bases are TGTGCCAGCAGTGAATCGAGGGATTCACCCCTCCACTTT. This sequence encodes CASSESRDSPLHF. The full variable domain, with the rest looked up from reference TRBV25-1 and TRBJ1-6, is EADIYQTPRYLVIGTGKKITLECSQTMGHDKMYWYQQDPGMELHLIHYSYGVNSTEKGDLSSESTVSRIRTEHFPLTLESARPSHTSQYLCASSESRDSPLHFGNGTRLTVT.

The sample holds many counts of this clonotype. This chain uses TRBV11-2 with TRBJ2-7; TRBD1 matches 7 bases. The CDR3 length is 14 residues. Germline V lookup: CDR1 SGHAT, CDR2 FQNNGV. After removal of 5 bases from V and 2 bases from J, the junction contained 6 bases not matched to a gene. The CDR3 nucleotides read TGTGCCAGCAGCCCCCGGACAGGCCCCTACGAGCAGTACTTC. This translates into CASSPRTGPYEQYF.

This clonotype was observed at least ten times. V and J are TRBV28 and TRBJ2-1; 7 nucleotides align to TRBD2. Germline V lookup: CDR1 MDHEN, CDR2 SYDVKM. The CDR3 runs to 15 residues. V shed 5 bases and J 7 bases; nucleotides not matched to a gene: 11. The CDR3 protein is CASSRSGVRENEQFF. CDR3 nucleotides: TGTGCCAGCAGTCGGAGCGGGGTCAGGGAAAATGAGCAGTTCTTC.